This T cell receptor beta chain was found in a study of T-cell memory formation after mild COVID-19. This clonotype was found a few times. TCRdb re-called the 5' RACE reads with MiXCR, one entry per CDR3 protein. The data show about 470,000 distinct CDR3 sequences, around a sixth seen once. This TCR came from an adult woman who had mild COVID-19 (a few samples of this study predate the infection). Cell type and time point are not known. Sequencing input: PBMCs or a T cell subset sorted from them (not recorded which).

The CDR3 coding sequence is TGTGCCAGCAGTGCCGACAGGGTATGGTACGAGCAGTACTTC. Translating it yields CASSADRVWYEQYF. The rearrangement links TRBV12-3 or TRBV12-4 to TRBJ2-7; 7 bases align to TRBD1. After removal of 5 bases from V and 4 bases from J, the junction contained 8 bases not matched to a gene. This CDR3 comprises 14 residues.